This record covers a single T cell receptor beta chain. Its specificity is not known. After removal of 5 bases from V and 3 bases from J, the junction contained 4 bases not matched to a gene. The CDR3 is 14 amino acids. Looked up from germline, CDR1 is LNHDA and CDR2 is SQIVND (reference sequence). Profiling relied on immunoSEQ multiplex PCR, and the TCRdb table lists in-frame clones only, not all of them. The top ten hold 2.4% of the sample, which has about 120,000 clones, 86% seen once. Stated time point: peripheral blood 6 weeks after treatment start. Patients were diagnosed with urothelial carcinoma, either locally advanced or metastatic. The entry originates in a study of PD-L1 blockade in urothelial cancer. As for the study in general: The patients had undergone anywhere from 0 to 3 prior chemotherapy regimens. The median T cell count in blood samples was some 150,000.

The study's findings and limits: When pretreatment blood TCR clonality was below the median, it predicted better survival.

The clonotype was recovered from a man aged 50 or older with urothelial cancer. The sample was PBMCs, taken around atezolizumab (anti-PD-L1) treatment. The chain carries TRBV19 and TRBJ1-2; 9 bases are a match to TRBD1. The CDR3 sequence: CASSVDRGDYGYTF. CDR3 coding DNA: TGTGCCAGTAGTGTGGACAGGGGAGACTATGGCTACACCTTC.